These 22 T cell receptor beta chains share one sample of origin, sequenced in a study of PD-L1 blockade in urothelial cancer. Some clones are missing from TCRdb's copy, which holds only in-frame ones; the method was immunoSEQ multiplex PCR. The sample contains about 88,000 clones, more than 70% of which appear only once. Time point: pretreatment peripheral blood. The sequences come from PBMCs, collected around atezolizumab (anti-PD-L1) treatment. Source of these receptors: a woman older than 75 with urothelial cancer.

J is TRBJ1-2 and V is TRBV5-1, with 9 bases aligning to TRBD1. The CDR3 runs to 14 residues. Germline values: CDR1 SGHRS, CDR2 YFSETQ. After removal of 4 bases from V and 2 bases from J, the junction contained 3 bases not matched to a gene. For the CDR3, the DNA is TGCGCCAGCAGCCCGGACAGGGGAAACTATGGCTACACCTTC. Its translation: CASSPDRGNYGYTF.

This chain connects TRBV7-2 to TRBJ1-1; D not resolved. Trimming took off 5 bases at V and 10 bases at J, with 20 bases between the two ends. This CDR3 is built from 14 residues. Germline CDR1 and CDR2: SGHTA and FQGNSA. CDR3 residues: CASSLRRTGKGAFF. DNA of the CDR3: TGTGCCAGCAGCCTTCGGCGGACGGGGAAGGGAGCTTTCTTT.

V gene TRBV11-2 combines with J gene TRBJ1-1; D gene uncertain. Germline V gene sequence: CDR1 SGHAT, CDR2 FQNNGV. Trimming took off 0 bases at V and 7 bases at J, with 6 bases between the two ends. The CDR3 covers 12 residues. The DNA of the CDR3 is TGTGCCAGCAGCTTAGATCTCGGTGAAGCTTTCTTT. Its protein is CASSLDLGEAFF.

This chain uses TRBV30 with TRBJ2-7, with TRBD1 matching over 7 bases. Germline CDR1 is GTSNPN and CDR2 is SVGIG (reference sequence). CDR3 size: 13 residues. The V segment lost 4 bases and the J segment 2 bases; nucleotides outside the gene matches: 5. The chain's CDR3 is CAWTGQEPYEQYF. CDR3 nucleotide sequence: TGTGCCTGGACAGGACAGGAACCCTACGAGCAGTACTTC.

The V call is TRBV11-3, the J call TRBJ1-1; D possibly corresponds to TRBD1 (5 bases). CDR1 is SGHNT, CDR2 YENEEA, per germline. The CDR3 contains 14 residues. Trimming shortened V by 3 bases and J by 7 bases, and 15 bases separated the two germline ends. CDR3 bases: TGTGCCAGCAGCTTGGGAGGGACCGAGGGTGAAGCTTTCTTT. Translating it yields CASSLGGTEGEAFF.

V and J are TRBV7-2 and TRBJ2-7; 8 bases are a match to TRBD1. The CDR3 has 15 amino acids. The germline CDR1 and CDR2 sequences are SGHTA and FQGNSA. V was clipped by 2 bases and J by 3 bases; unmatched bases: 6. CDR3 in DNA: TGTGCCAGCAGCTTAAAAGGGGACAGGCTCTACGAGCAGTACTTC. Protein: CASSLKGDRLYEQYF.

The rearrangement joins TRBV10-3 to TRBJ2-1; 9 positions agree with TRBD2. This CDR3 spans 15 amino acids. Trimming at V came to 4 bases and at J to 7 bases, leaving 8 bases not matched to a gene. Germline loops: CDR1 ENHRY, CDR2 SYGVKD. DNA for the CDR3: TGTGCCATCAGTGTGGCAGCGGGAGGCGTTAATGAGCAGTTCTTC. It specifies CAISVAAGGVNEQFF.

The chain is built from TRBV7-2 and TRBJ2-2; no clear D gene. The CDR3 consists of 14 residues. From germline, CDR1 is SGHTA and CDR2 FQGNSA. V lost 3 bases and J lost 6, with 11 bases in between. CDR3 region: CASSFRIGPGELFF. CDR3 DNA sequence: TGTGCCAGCAGCTTCCGAATTGGCCCCGGGGAGCTGTTTTTT. Looking up the rest from reference TRBV7-2 and TRBJ2-2 gives the full variable domain: GAGVSQSPSNKVTEKGKDVELRCDPISGHTALYWYRQSLGQGLEFLIYFQGNSAPDKSGLPSDRFSAERTGGSVSTLTIQRTQQEDSAVYLCASSFRIGPGELFFGEGSRLTVL.

The chain has TRBV30 and TRBJ1-2; no clear D. V lost 0 bases and J lost 8, with 10 bases in between. This CDR3 has 12 residues. Looked up from germline, CDR1 is GTSNPN and CDR2 is SVGIG (reference sequence). Here the CDR3 reads CAWSVGIGGYTF. DNA of the CDR3: TGTGCCTGGAGTGTCGGGATAGGGGGCTACACCTTC.

The chain uses TRBV5-6 and TRBJ2-7, with D hard to call. Trimming removed 6 bases from V and 1 base from J, with 14 bases in between. The CDR3 consists of 14 residues. CDR1 and CDR2 from the germline V gene are SGHDT and YYEEEE. This CDR3 is CASKTQGASYEQYF. The CDR3 nucleotides are TGTGCCAGCAAAACCCAAGGAGCATCCTACGAGCAGTACTTC.

This chain joins TRBV15 and TRBJ2-2, with 12 bases aligning to TRBD2. Germline V gene lookup returns CDR1 LNHNV and CDR2 YYDKDF (reference sequence). The CDR3 is 19 amino acids. Trimming took 2 bases from V and 4 from J; bases not matched to a gene: 11. The CDR3, as DNA: TGTGCCACCAGCAGATTCCCACGACTAGCGGGAGAGGTCACCGGGGAGCTGTTTTTT. This codes for CATSRFPRLAGEVTGELFF.

The chain recombines TRBV4-1 with TRBJ1-5; no clear D. Germline V gene lookup returns CDR1 MGHRA and CDR2 YSYEKL. The CDR3 extends over 13 amino acids. The V end was cut by 5 bases, the J end by 4 bases, with 9 bases between. The CDR3 region is CASSLADNQPQHF. The CDR3 DNA reads as TGCGCCAGCAGCTTGGCCGATAATCAGCCCCAGCATTTT.

The rearrangement links TRBV13 to TRBJ2-7; TRBD2 agrees at 10 bases. The V and J ends lost 4 bases and 0 bases, in that order; junction bases with no gene match: 6. Germline CDR1 and CDR2: PRHDT and FYEKMQ (reference sequence). The CDR3 contains 16 residues. DNA of the CDR3: TGTGCCAGCAGCTCCCGAGCGGGAGGGATCTCCTACGAGCAGTACTTC. This codes for CASSSRAGGISYEQYF.

The rearrangement joins TRBV6-1 to TRBJ2-7; D gene uncertain. The CDR3 has 12 residues. Germline V gene sequence: CDR1 MNHNS, CDR2 SASEGT. The ends were cut back, 7 bases at V and 5 bases at J, with 12 bases in the middle. The CDR3 DNA is TGTGCCAGCACTAATCGAGTGGACGAGCAGTACTTC. Amino acid sequence: CASTNRVDEQYF.

The chain carries TRBV18 and TRBJ2-7; TRBD2 aligns across 10 bases. V lost 3 bases to trimming and J lost 0 bases; unmatched junction nucleotides: 8. CDR1 is KGHSH, CDR2 LQKENI, per germline. CDR3 length: 17 amino acids. The CDR3 is CASSPQILAGSSYEQYF. CDR3 in DNA: TGTGCCAGCTCACCCCAGATACTAGCGGGGAGCTCCTACGAGCAGTACTTC.

The rearrangement uses TRBV10-1 and TRBJ1-2; perhaps TRBD1 as D (6 bases). Germline V gene sequence: CDR1 WNHNN, CDR2 SYGVQD (reference sequence). The CDR3 totals 13 residues. V lost 0 bases, J lost 8 bases, and 10 bases lay in between. The DNA of the CDR3 is TGCGCCAGCAGTGAGTCTGGGGGCAAGGGCTACACCTTC. The encoded protein is CASSESGGKGYTF.

This clone appeared a few times. The chain employs TRBV18 and TRBJ1-2; 8 nucleotides agree with TRBD1. The CDR3 totals 15 residues. The J segment lost 3 bases and the V segment lost 3 bases, leaving 6 bases of the junction unmatched. Looked up from germline, CDR1 is KGHSH and CDR2 is LQKENI. The CDR3 DNA reads as TGTGCCAGCTCACCTCGATCGACAGGGGACTATGGCTACACCTTC. Translated, it gives CASSPRSTGDYGYTF.

The chain employs TRBV5-1 and TRBJ2-3, with D tentatively TRBD2 (6 bases). In germline, CDR1 is SGHRS, CDR2 YFSETQ. The V and J ends lost 0 bases and 1 base respectively, with 12 bases between them. The CDR3 runs to 16 residues. This CDR3 reads CASSLGGSGRTDTQYF. DNA of the CDR3: TGCGCCAGCAGCTTGGGTGGTAGCGGACGCACAGATACGCAGTATTTT.

This rearrangement joins TRBV30 to TRBJ1-4; tentative D call: TRBD1 (6 bases). In germline, CDR1 is GTSNPN, CDR2 SVGIG (reference sequence). This CDR3 is built from 14 residues. The V end was cut by 0 bases, the J end by 5 bases, with 10 bases between. The CDR3 bases are TGTGCCTGGAGTGTGGGAGGGGGAAATGAAAAACTGTTTTTT. As protein: CAWSVGGGNEKLFF.

The rearrangement links TRBV28 to TRBJ1-5; 7 bases fit TRBD1. This CDR3 has 13 amino acids. The ends lost 3 bases at V and 7 bases at J; junction bases unmatched: 3. Germline CDR1 reads MDHEN; CDR2 reads SYDVKM. CDR3 DNA sequence: TGTGCCAGCAGTTTCGTAGGGGGCCAGCCCCAGCATTTT. Translating it yields CASSFVGGQPQHF. Drawing the rest from reference TRBV28 and TRBJ1-5, the complete variable domain is DVKVTQSSRYLVKRTGEKVFLECVQDMDHENMFWYRQDPGLGLRLIYFSYDVKMKEKGDIPEGYSVSREKKERFSLILESASTNQTSMYLCASSFVGGQPQHFGDGTRLSIL.

This clone has a single count. The junction and the germline gene differ at one end; a read error may be behind it. This chain connects TRBV28 to TRBJ2-2; tentatively, D is TRBD2 (6 bases). This CDR3 spans 15 amino acids. From germline, CDR1 is MDHEN and CDR2 SYDVKM. The CDR3 spells CTSSFGGLSIGELFF. In DNA form, the CDR3 reads TGTACCAGCAGTTTTGGAGGGCTCAGTATCGGGGAGCTGTTTTTT.

This clone was found a few times. This chain uses TRBV10-3 with TRBJ2-1, with TRBD2 matching over 7 bases. The CDR3 has 14 amino acids. J gave up 7 bases and V 5 bases, and 8 bases lay outside the gene matches. Germline CDR1 and CDR2: ENHRY and SYGVKD. CDR3 sequence (DNA): TGTGCCATCAGTCTTGCGGGAGAAGGGAATGAGCAGTTCTTC. This translates into CAISLAGEGNEQFF.